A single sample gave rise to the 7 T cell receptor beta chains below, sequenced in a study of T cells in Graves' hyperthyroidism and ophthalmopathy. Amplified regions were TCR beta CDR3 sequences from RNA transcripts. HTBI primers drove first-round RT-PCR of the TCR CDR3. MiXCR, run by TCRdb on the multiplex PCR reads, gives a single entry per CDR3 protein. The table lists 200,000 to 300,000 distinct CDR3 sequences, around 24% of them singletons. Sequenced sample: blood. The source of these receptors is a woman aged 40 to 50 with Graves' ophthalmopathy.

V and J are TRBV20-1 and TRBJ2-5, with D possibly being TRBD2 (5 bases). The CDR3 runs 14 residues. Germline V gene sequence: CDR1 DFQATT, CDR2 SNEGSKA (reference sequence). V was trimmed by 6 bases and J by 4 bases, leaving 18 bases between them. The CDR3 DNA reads TGCAGTGCCTCCAGCGGAGTAGTAAGAGAGACCCAGTACTTC. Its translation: CSASSGVVRETQYF.

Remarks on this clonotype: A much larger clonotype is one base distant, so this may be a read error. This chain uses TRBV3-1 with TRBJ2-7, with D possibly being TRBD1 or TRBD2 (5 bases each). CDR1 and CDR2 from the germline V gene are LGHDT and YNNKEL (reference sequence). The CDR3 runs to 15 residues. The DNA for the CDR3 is TGTGCCAGCAGCCAAGAAGGGACCGCGACGCTCGAGCAGTGCTTC. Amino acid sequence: CASSQEGTATLEQCF.

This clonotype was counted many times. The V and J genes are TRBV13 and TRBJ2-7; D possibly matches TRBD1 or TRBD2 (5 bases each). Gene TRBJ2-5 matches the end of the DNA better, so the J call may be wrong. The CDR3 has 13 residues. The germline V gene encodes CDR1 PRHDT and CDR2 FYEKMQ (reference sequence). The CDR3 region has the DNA TGTGCCAGCAGCTTAGGGCCGGGACAGACCCAGTACTTC. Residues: CASSLGPGQTQYF.

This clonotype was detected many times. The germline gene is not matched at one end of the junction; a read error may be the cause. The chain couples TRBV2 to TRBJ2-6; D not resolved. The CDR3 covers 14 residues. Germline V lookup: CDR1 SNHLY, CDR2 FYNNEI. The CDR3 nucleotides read TGTGCCAGCAGGAGCAGTACTGGGGTCAACGTCCTGACTTTC. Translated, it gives CASRSSTGVNVLTF.

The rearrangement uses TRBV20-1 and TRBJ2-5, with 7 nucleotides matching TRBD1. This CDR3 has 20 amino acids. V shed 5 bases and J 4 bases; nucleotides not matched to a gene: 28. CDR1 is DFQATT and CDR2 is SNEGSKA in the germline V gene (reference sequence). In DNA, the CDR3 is TGCAGTGCTTCGTTGACAGGGCTGGGAAGTAGGCTAGGCCCAATAGAGACCCAGTACTTC. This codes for CSASLTGLGSRLGPIETQYF.

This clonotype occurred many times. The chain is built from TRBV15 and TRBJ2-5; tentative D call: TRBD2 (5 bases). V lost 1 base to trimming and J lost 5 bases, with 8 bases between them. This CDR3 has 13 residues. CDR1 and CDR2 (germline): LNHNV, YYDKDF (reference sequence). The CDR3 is CATSRAGGETQYF. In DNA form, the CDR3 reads TGTGCCACCAGCAGAGCGGGCGGGGAGACCCAGTACTTC.

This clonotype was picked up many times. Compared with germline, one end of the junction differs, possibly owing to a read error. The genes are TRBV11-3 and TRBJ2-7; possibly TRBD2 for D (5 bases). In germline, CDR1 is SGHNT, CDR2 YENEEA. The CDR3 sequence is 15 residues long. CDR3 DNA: TGTGCAAGCACCCCCAACGGCGGCGGGCCCTACGAGCAGTACTTC. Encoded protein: CASTPNGGGPYEQYF.